Shown below are 24 T cell receptor beta chains from a single sample sequenced in a study of T cell repertoires in cytomegalovirus infection. No antigen has been assigned to these receptors. Using its own MiXCR run on the reads, TCRdb lists one record per CDR3 protein. The table includes around 200,000 distinct CDR3 sequences, 35% to 40% detected once. The starting material was CD8+ T cells from cultured PBMCs, obtained from culture after CMV antigen stimulation. The receptors come from a human donor in good health (CMV status not recorded). Some clones in this sample may be carry-over from other donors' samples.

This clonotype was detected only a few times. The chain couples TRBV6-5 to TRBJ1-2; no firm D call. Per the germline V gene, CDR1 is MNHEY and CDR2 is SVGAGI. The V end lost 0 bases, the J end lost 6 bases, and 11 bases lay between the germline ends. The CDR3 consists of 14 residues. The CDR3 DNA reads as TGTGCCAGCAGTTACTCGGAAGGAACAAATGGCTACACCTTC. Protein product: CASSYSEGTNGYTF.

This chain connects TRBV9 to TRBJ2-3; D gene ambiguous. CDR1 is SGDLS, CDR2 YYNGEE, per germline. Trimming took 0 bases from V and 1 from J, leaving 9 bases between them. There are 15 residues in the CDR3. The CDR3 coding sequence is TGTGCCAGCAGCGTAGTTTCTTCGGGCACAGATACGCAGTATTTT. Protein: CASSVVSSGTDTQYF.

This clonotype was observed a handful of times. The chain carries TRBV7-9 and TRBJ1-4; D call uncertain. The CDR3 extends over 18 amino acids. Trimming shortened V by 0 bases and J by 2 bases, and 16 bases separated the two germline ends. Per the germline V gene, CDR1 is SEHNR and CDR2 is FQNEAQ (reference sequence). The CDR3 sequence is CASSLALRPKDTNEKLFF. CDR3 coding DNA: TGTGCCAGCAGCTTAGCGCTACGACCGAAGGATACTAATGAAAAACTGTTTTTT.

This clonotype was counted between two and nine times. The rearrangement uses TRBV7-6 and TRBJ1-1; 8 nucleotides align to TRBD1. CDR1 SGHVS and CDR2 FNYEAQ come from the germline V gene. After removal of 0 bases from V and 5 bases from J, the junction contained 2 bases not matched to a gene. There are 14 residues in the CDR3. The CDR3 protein is CASSLATGATEAFF. The CDR3 nucleotides are TGTGCCAGCAGCTTAGCGACAGGGGCGACTGAAGCTTTCTTT.

This clonotype was seen many times. The chain has TRBV7-2 and TRBJ2-1; 7 positions match TRBD2. Looked up from germline, CDR1 is SGHTA and CDR2 is FQGNSA. After removal of 5 bases from V and 5 bases from J, the junction contained 18 bases not matched to a gene. The CDR3 contains 18 residues. Here the CDR3 reads CASSKEGYGRFYDNEQFF. CDR3 DNA: TGTGCCAGCAGCAAAGAAGGCTACGGGAGGTTCTACGACAATGAGCAGTTCTTC.

The genes are TRBV27 and TRBJ2-2, with D possibly being TRBD2 (6 bases). Trimming pared 3 bases from V and 1 base from J, leaving 9 bases between. The CDR3 spans 15 residues. The germline V gene encodes CDR1 MNHEY and CDR2 SMNVEV (reference sequence). The CDR3 coding sequence is TGTGCCAGCAGTTTGCGGGGCAGGAACACCGGGGAGCTGTTTTTT. Encoded protein: CASSLRGRNTGELFF.

The chain employs TRBV10-3 and TRBJ2-7, with D possibly being TRBD2 (7 bases). CDR3 size: 14 residues. V was clipped by 6 bases and J by 5 bases, with 17 bases between them. Germline values: CDR1 ENHRY, CDR2 SYGVKD. CDR3 sequence (DNA): TGTGCCATCAGAGGGGGGGGGCGTCTAGACGAGCAGTACTTC. It codes for CAIRGGGRLDEQYF.

This clonotype has a handful of counts. V is TRBV7-3 and J is TRBJ2-1; 10 bases map to TRBD1. This CDR3 is built from 16 residues. Per germline, CDR1 SGHTA and CDR2 FQGTGA. The trim removed 4 bases at V and 7 bases at J, leaving 10 bases unmatched. CDR3 sequence reads: CASSSRTGGIFNEQFF. CDR3 nucleotides: TGTGCCAGCAGCTCGCGGACAGGGGGAATCTTTAATGAGCAGTTCTTC.

The V and J genes are TRBV7-8 and TRBJ2-7, with TRBD1 as a possible D gene (6 bases). Trimming removed 2 bases from V and 4 bases from J, with 21 bases in between. This CDR3 has 17 amino acids. Germline V lookup: CDR1 SGHVS, CDR2 FQNEAQ. CDR3 sequence reads: CASSLPRSGTPIYEQYF. The CDR3 nucleotides are TGTGCCAGCAGCTTACCTCGATCCGGGACACCTATTTACGAGCAGTACTTC.

This clonotype is a singleton in its sample. The chain recombines TRBV10-3 with TRBJ2-5; D unresolved. The germline V gene encodes CDR1 ENHRY and CDR2 SYGVKD. V lost 2 bases and J 5 bases, leaving 9 bases between the germline ends. The CDR3 is 13 residues long. The CDR3: CAISEVERETQYF. The CDR3 DNA reads TGTGCCATCAGTGAGGTAGAGAGGGAGACCCAGTACTTC.

The J gene is TRBJ2-7, the V gene TRBV6-5, with D perhaps TRBD2 (6 bases). Germline values: CDR1 MNHEY, CDR2 SVGAGI. With 2 bases removed from V and 3 bases from J, the gap between germline ends came to 8 bases. This CDR3 has 13 residues. In nucleotides, the CDR3 is TGTGCCAGCAGTTACCTCGGGGGCTACGAGCAGTACTTC. It codes for CASSYLGGYEQYF.

The chain is built from TRBV6-5 and TRBJ2-3; possible D gene TRBD2, 5 bases. Germline lookup yields CDR1 MNHEY and CDR2 SVGAGI. Trimming took 6 bases from V and 5 from J, leaving 15 bases between them. The CDR3 extends over 14 amino acids. In DNA, the CDR3 is TGTGCCAGCAGCAACGGGGTACACATAGATACGCAGTATTTT. Protein sequence: CASSNGVHIDTQYF.

This clonotype was counted ten times or more. The chain employs TRBV28 and TRBJ1-3; D is uncertain. The germline gives CDR1 MDHEN, CDR2 SYDVKM. This CDR3 has 15 residues. V lost 6 bases and J 0 bases, leaving 12 bases between the germline ends. In DNA, the CDR3 is TGTGCCAGCAGACAAACCCTGAGCTCTGGAAACACCATATATTTT. As protein: CASRQTLSSGNTIYF.

The chain combines TRBV10-3 with TRBJ1-2; 9 nucleotides align to TRBD1. V lost 0 bases to trimming and J lost 1 base; unmatched junction nucleotides: 9. This CDR3 has 18 residues. Germline V gene sequence: CDR1 ENHRY, CDR2 SYGVKD. CDR3 in amino acids: CAISESLGQGTYNYGYTF. The CDR3 DNA sequence: TGTGCCATCAGTGAGTCGCTAGGACAGGGGACTTATAACTATGGCTACACCTTC.

The chain joins TRBV7-2 to TRBJ2-1; TRBD2 agrees at 9 bases. Trimming took 4 bases from V and 3 from J; bases not matched to a gene: 7. This CDR3 has 16 amino acids. Looked up from germline, CDR1 is SGHTA and CDR2 is FQGNSA. The CDR3 protein is CASSSATSGLYNEQFF. The CDR3 DNA follows: TGTGCCAGCAGCTCCGCGACTAGCGGCCTCTACAATGAGCAGTTCTTC.

This clonotype was counted between two and nine times. CDR3 nucleotide sequence: TGTGCCAGCAGCTTGGGACTAGGGTACGAGCAGTACTTC. It yields the protein CASSLGLGYEQYF. The J gene is TRBJ2-7, the V gene TRBV11-1; 8 bases agree with TRBD2. The germline V gene has CDR1 SGHAT and CDR2 FQDESV (reference sequence). The CDR3 covers 13 residues. V trimming: 3 bases; J trimming: 4 bases; junction bases outside the gene matches: 2.

The rearrangement joins TRBV7-8 to TRBJ2-7, with 7 bases aligning to TRBD1. Per germline, CDR1 SGHVS and CDR2 FQNEAQ. J gave up 6 bases and V 1 base, and 0 bases lay outside the gene matches. CDR3 length equals 12 residues. CDR3 nucleotide sequence: TGTGCCAGCAGCTTAGGGGACAGCGAGCAGTACTTC. Translated: CASSLGDSEQYF.

This clonotype showed up just a few times. The V call is TRBV7-6, the J call TRBJ2-7, with D unresolved. Looked up from germline, CDR1 is SGHVS and CDR2 is FNYEAQ. The CDR3 runs 13 residues. V dropped 3 bases and J dropped 3 bases, with 9 bases sitting between them. The chain's CDR3 is CASSLVLDYEQYF. The CDR3 region has the DNA TGTGCCAGCAGCTTGGTGCTGGACTACGAGCAGTACTTC.

The chain has TRBV7-9 and TRBJ2-1; 16 positions agree with TRBD2. The ends lost 6 bases at V and 6 bases at J; junction bases unmatched: 11. The CDR3 spans 18 residues. CDR1 is SEHNR and CDR2 is FQNEAQ in the germline V gene (reference sequence). As DNA, the CDR3 is TGTGCCAGCAGAGGGTCCGGGACTAGCGGGAGGGCCTCCAATGAGCAGTTCTTC. Protein sequence: CASRGSGTSGRASNEQFF. The full variable domain, with the rest looked up from reference TRBV7-9 and TRBJ2-1, is DTGVSQNPRHKITKRGQNVTFRCDPISEHNRLYWYRQTLGQGPEFLTYFQNEAQLEKSRLLSDRFSAERPKGSFSTLEIQRTEQGDSAMYLCASRGSGTSGRASNEQFFGPGTRLTVL.

This clonotype was observed a handful of times. This sequence joins TRBV7-8 and TRBJ2-1; perhaps TRBD2 as D (5 bases). V lost 1 base and J lost 12, with 13 bases in between. Germline CDR1 is SGHVS and CDR2 is FQNEAQ. The CDR3 runs 13 residues. CDR3 in amino acids: CASSLDPDGGQFF. The CDR3 DNA is TGTGCCAGCAGCTTAGATCCCGATGGAGGGCAGTTCTTC.

The chain uses TRBV3-1 and TRBJ2-1; 9 bases fit TRBD1. The J segment lost 5 bases and the V segment lost 1 base, leaving 3 bases of the junction unmatched. Germline assignment: CDR1 LGHDT and CDR2 YNNKEL (reference sequence). The CDR3 length is 15 residues. DNA for the CDR3: TGTGCCAGCAGCCAAGGGGGGACAGGGAACAATGAGCAGTTCTTC. Amino acids: CASSQGGTGNNEQFF.

This chain connects TRBV7-9 to TRBJ1-5; D not resolved. Germline assignment: CDR1 SEHNR and CDR2 FQNEAQ (reference sequence). Trimming removed 5 bases from V and 1 base from J, with 9 bases in between. The CDR3 runs to 14 residues. The CDR3 region has the DNA TGTGCCAGCAGCAGTGCTGGGAGCAATCAGCCCCAGCATTTT. Its translation is CASSSAGSNQPQHF.

V gene TRBV19 combines with J gene TRBJ2-2; 7 bases map to TRBD1. The V gene's germline CDR1 is LNHDA and CDR2 SQIVND (reference sequence). After removal of 5 bases from V and 0 bases from J, the junction contained 6 bases not matched to a gene. The CDR3 totals 16 residues. CDR3 DNA: TGTGCCAGTAGTCCGAGGGGGCCTCCGAACACCGGGGAGCTGTTTTTT. Amino acids: CASSPRGPPNTGELFF.

This clonotype occurred a few times. V and J are TRBV27 and TRBJ1-1, with no clear D. V was shortened by 3 bases and J by 0 bases, with 8 bases between the two germline ends. The germline V gene encodes CDR1 MNHEY and CDR2 SMNVEV (reference sequence). The CDR3 contains 14 residues. The chain's CDR3 is CASSFSGVNTEAFF. DNA for the CDR3: TGTGCCAGCAGTTTTTCTGGGGTGAACACTGAAGCTTTCTTT.